The sequence of this TCR beta chain was determined in a study of blood T cell repertoires in COVID-19. Overall study context: The United States, Italy and Spain provided the acute and convalescent COVID-19 samples.

Clones were sequenced by immunoSEQ multiplex PCR, and TCRdb holds only the in-frame ones, with some missing. Of about 260,000 clones in the sample, 87% were seen once. V lost 2 bases and J lost 1, with 9 bases in between. The germline CDR1 and CDR2 sequences are MNHEY and SVGAGI. The CDR3 is 15 amino acids. The clonotype was recovered from a woman in her 50s with acute or convalescent COVID-19. The V and J genes are TRBV6-5 and TRBJ1-3, with D maybe TRBD1 (6 bases). The sequencing sample was made of peripheral blood. CDR3 DNA sequence: TGTGCCAGCAGTTACGGGGGGGCATCTGGAAACACCATATATTTT. It translates to CASSYGGASGNTIYF.